The 32 T cell receptor beta chains in this list originate from one sample, sequenced in a study of cytomegalovirus exposure and HLA in healthy donors. 13 Jbeta primers and 60 Vbeta primers were used for the PCR. Profiled with immunoSEQ multiplex PCR; TCRdb holds only in-frame clones, not every one. Found here are 130,000 or so clones, about four fifths of them singletons; the top ten hold 3.2%. Sequencing was carried out using PBMCs. These receptors all stem from a man aged 18 to 30 in good health and CMV-seropositive.

This chain connects TRBV11-3 to TRBJ2-1, with D possibly matching TRBD2 (8 bases). Trimming stripped 3 bases from V and 5 bases from J, with 17 bases between. CDR1 is SGHNT and CDR2 is YENEEA in the germline V gene. This CDR3 is 16 amino acids long. The CDR3 sequence is CASSFIGGGGNNEQFF. The CDR3 coding sequence is TGTGCCAGCAGCTTCATAGGGGGCGGGGGGAACAATGAGCAGTTCTTC.

This chain uses TRBV4-2 with TRBJ2-1; TRBD2 aligns across 9 bases. The germline gives CDR1 LGHNA, CDR2 YNFKEQ. After removal of 0 bases from V and 8 bases from J, the junction contained 8 bases not matched to a gene. CDR3 size: 16 residues. CDR3 in DNA: TGTGCCAGCAGCCAAGAAGGTAGCGGGAGTACTTATGAGCAGTTCTTC. It is translated as CASSQEGSGSTYEQFF.

The chain has TRBV5-4 and TRBJ2-7, with D possibly being TRBD1 (6 bases). V was cut by 5 bases and J by 1 base, with 22 bases left in between. The germline gives CDR1 SGHNT, CDR2 YYREEE (reference sequence). This CDR3 comprises 17 residues. CDR3 nucleotide sequence: TGTGCCAGCAGTTACGCCACGACAGGAGGATTTTCCTACGAGCAGTACTTC. Translated: CASSYATTGGFSYEQYF.

The chain combines TRBV28 with TRBJ1-2, with TRBD1 as a possible D gene (5 bases). Trimming cost V 5 bases and J 2 bases, with 12 bases left between them. The germline V gene has CDR1 MDHEN and CDR2 SYDVKM. CDR3 length: 14 residues. The CDR3 region is CASSLPGLNYGYTF. The CDR3 bases are TGTGCCAGCAGTCTACCAGGGTTGAACTATGGCTACACCTTC.

The rearrangement uses TRBV28 and TRBJ1-1; maybe TRBD1 (6 bases). Trimming cost V 4 bases and J 6 bases, with 18 bases left between them. Germline assignment: CDR1 MDHEN and CDR2 SYDVKM. The CDR3 runs 15 residues. The CDR3 DNA is TGTGCCAGCAGTTCCTCGGGGGGCGGGTCACCTGAAGCTTTCTTT. It translates to CASSSSGGGSPEAFF.

To note about this clone: Other DNA sequences from this sample encode an identical CDR3 as well. The rearrangement joins TRBV27 to TRBJ1-1; possibly TRBD1 for D (5 bases). Germline CDR1 reads MNHEY; CDR2 reads SMNVEV (reference sequence). The V end lost 5 bases, the J end lost 4 bases, and 14 bases lay between the germline ends. CDR3 length equals 14 residues. DNA of the CDR3: TGTGCCAGCAGTACCCTCGGGGGGTTCACTGAAGCTTTCTTT. It translates to CASSTLGGFTEAFF.

This chain connects TRBV28 to TRBJ1-2; 9 bases line up with TRBD1. V trimming: 6 bases; J trimming: 7 bases; junction bases outside the gene matches: 9. The CDR3 is 14 residues long. Germline CDR1 is MDHEN and CDR2 is SYDVKM. The CDR3 DNA reads as TGTGCCAGCAGGATGCTGGGACAGGGAAGTGGCTACACCTTC. Amino acid sequence: CASRMLGQGSGYTF.

This chain links TRBV6-5 with TRBJ2-5, with 10 bases matching TRBD1. The J segment lost 5 bases and the V segment lost 7 bases, leaving 10 bases of the junction unmatched. CDR1 is MNHEY, CDR2 SVGAGI, per germline. This CDR3 has 15 amino acids. The CDR3 loop reads CASNPGTGDGETQYF. The CDR3 region has the DNA TGTGCCAGCAATCCCGGGACAGGGGATGGGGAGACCCAGTACTTC.

V usage is TRBV7-9 and J usage is TRBJ1-2; no definite D call. V lost 5 bases and J lost 4, with 14 bases in between. CDR1 SEHNR and CDR2 FQNEAQ come from the germline V gene (reference sequence). This CDR3 comprises 14 residues. The CDR3 loop is CASSSGEVFYGYTF. CDR3 nucleotides: TGTGCCAGCAGCAGCGGGGAGGTCTTCTATGGCTACACCTTC.

This chain joins TRBV5-1 and TRBJ2-2, with 7 bases identical to TRBD1. CDR1 and CDR2 (germline): SGHRS, YFSETQ. Trimming removed 2 bases from V and 5 bases from J; junction bases left unmatched: 6. The CDR3 length is 15 residues. CDR3 sequence: CASSFRDSRTGELFF. The CDR3 region has the DNA TGCGCCAGCAGCTTTAGGGACAGCCGGACCGGGGAGCTGTTTTTT.

This clone was seen a few times. J is TRBJ2-7 and V is TRBV28, with a tentative D call TRBD1 (5 bases). Between the trimmed V and J ends, which lost 5 bases and 3 bases, there was a span of 11 bases. The germline CDR1 and CDR2 sequences are MDHEN and SYDVKM. This CDR3 contains 13 residues. The CDR3 sequence: CASSKRGFYEQYF. CDR3 nucleotide sequence: TGTGCCAGCAGTAAAAGGGGTTTCTACGAGCAGTACTTC.

The chain has TRBV19 and TRBJ1-2; D is undetermined. The germline V gene has CDR1 LNHDA and CDR2 SQIVND (reference sequence). The length of the CDR3 is 11 residues. The V end lost 6 bases, the J end lost 8 bases, and 10 bases lay between the germline ends. The CDR3 DNA reads TGTGCCAGTAGCGGGATCGGCGGCTACACCTTC. Translating it yields CASSGIGGYTF. The full variable domain, with the rest looked up from reference TRBV19 and TRBJ1-2, is DGGITQSPKYLFRKEGQNVTLSCEQNLNHDAMYWYRQDPGQGLRLIYYSQIVNDFQKGDIAEGYSVSREKKESFPLTVTSAQKNPTAFYLCASSGIGGYTFGSGTRLTVV.

The gene calls are TRBV5-1 and TRBJ2-3; 9 bases fit TRBD2. Trimming at V came to 4 bases and at J to 4 bases, leaving 10 bases not matched to a gene. The CDR3 covers 16 residues. The germline V gene has CDR1 SGHRS and CDR2 YFSETQ. The CDR3 loop is CASSPSLAGAPDTQYF. CDR3 DNA: TGCGCCAGCAGCCCCTCCTTAGCGGGAGCCCCAGATACGCAGTATTTT.

The V and J genes are TRBV2 and TRBJ1-2; D is uncertain. The CDR3 is 13 amino acids. Between the trimmed V and J ends, which lost 6 bases and 2 bases, there was a span of 10 bases. The V gene's germline CDR1 is SNHLY and CDR2 FYNNEI. The CDR3 loop is CASSVIENYGYTF. Written as DNA, the CDR3 is TGTGCCAGCAGCGTGATAGAGAACTATGGCTACACCTTC.

For this clone: Germline and junction disagree at one end, which may indicate a read error. The chain has TRBV7-7 and TRBJ1-1; D is undetermined. This CDR3 spans 13 amino acids. Germline CDR1 and CDR2: SSHAT and FNYEAQ (reference sequence). CDR3: CASSQAEGTEAFF. CDR3 DNA: TGTGCTAGCAGCCAAGCGGAGGGCACTGAAGCTTTCTTT.

This clone showed up just once. This chain links TRBV29-1 with TRBJ2-5, with unresolved D. The J call is in doubt because the DNA end fits TRBJ2-7 better. This CDR3 has 12 amino acids. The germline gives CDR1 SQVTM, CDR2 ANQGSEA. The CDR3 protein is CSVAYDDYEQYF. The CDR3, as DNA: TGCAGCGTGGCTTATGACGACTACGAGCAGTACTTC.

This sequence joins TRBV7-9 and TRBJ1-1, with D possibly TRBD1 on 5 matching bases. Germline loops: CDR1 SEHNR, CDR2 FQNEAQ (reference sequence). CDR3 length equals 16 residues. Between the trimmed V and J ends, which lost 1 base and 3 bases, there was a span of 15 bases. DNA of the CDR3: TGTGCCAGCAGCTTAGTTTCAAGGGGATGGGACACTGAAGCTTTCTTT. This encodes CASSLVSRGWDTEAFF.

The CDR3 sequence: CASSSLGTNEQYF. The CDR3, as DNA: TGTGCCAGCAGTTCCCTCGGGACAAACGAGCAGTACTTC. This chain uses TRBV6-5 with TRBJ2-7; possible D gene TRBD1, 6 bases. Trimming left V 4 bases short and J 5 bases short, with 12 bases between. This CDR3 has 13 amino acids. Germline-derived CDR1 and CDR2 are MNHEY and SVGAGI.

The chain uses TRBV5-1 and TRBJ2-2; TRBD2 matches at 14 bases. With V trimmed by 3 bases and J by 6 bases, 10 bases remained unmatched. This CDR3 contains 18 residues. Germline V gene lookup returns CDR1 SGHRS and CDR2 YFSETQ. CDR3 protein: CASSWGGLAGESPGELFF. Written as DNA, the CDR3 is TGCGCCAGCAGCTGGGGGGGACTAGCGGGAGAGTCCCCCGGGGAGCTGTTTTTT.

This clone has more than one count but fewer than ten. This chain links TRBV28 with TRBJ1-3; a possible D gene is TRBD1 (5 bases). Looked up from germline, CDR1 is MDHEN and CDR2 is SYDVKM. The CDR3 covers 15 residues. V lost 6 bases, J lost 1 base, and 13 bases lay in between. The CDR3 nucleotides read TGTGCCAGCAGCCCGGGGGTGGCATCTGGAAACACCATATATTTT. Translated: CASSPGVASGNTIYF.

The count of this clone is one. The V and J genes are TRBV27 and TRBJ1-1; 8 bases align to TRBD1. Germline CDR1 reads MNHEY; CDR2 reads SMNVEV (reference sequence). The CDR3 is made up of 15 amino acids. After removal of 4 bases from V and 3 bases from J, the junction contained 7 bases not matched to a gene. DNA for the CDR3: TGTGCCAGCAGTTACAACCAGGGGGCTGACACTGAAGCTTTCTTT. This translates into CASSYNQGADTEAFF.

The chain uses TRBV6-1 and TRBJ1-1; TRBD1 matches 7 bases. The CDR3 contains 15 residues. Looked up from germline, CDR1 is MNHNS and CDR2 is SASEGT. Trimming removed 6 bases from V and 0 bases from J; junction bases left unmatched: 7. CDR3 amino acids: CASRIFTGVNTEAFF. In DNA form, the CDR3 reads TGTGCCAGCAGGATTTTTACAGGGGTGAACACTGAAGCTTTCTTT.

The chain employs TRBV11-3 and TRBJ2-7; 8 nucleotides agree with TRBD1. The CDR3 runs to 16 residues. Germline CDR1 and CDR2: SGHNT and YENEEA. V gave up 3 bases and J gave up 5 bases; unmatched junction bases: 12. CDR3 amino acids: CASSFPSGTGHNEQYF. CDR3 nucleotide sequence: TGTGCCAGCAGCTTCCCTTCCGGGACAGGCCACAACGAGCAGTACTTC. Looking up the rest from reference TRBV11-3 and TRBJ2-7 gives the full variable domain: EAGVVQSPRYKIIEKKQPVAFWCNPISGHNTLYWYLQNLGQGPELLIRYENEEAVDDSQLPKDRFSAERLKGVDSTLKIQPAELGDSAVYLCASSFPSGTGHNEQYFGPGTRLTVT.

This chain joins TRBV5-6 and TRBJ2-5, with 8 bases aligning to TRBD2. Germline lookup yields CDR1 SGHDT and CDR2 YYEEEE. The V gene end was trimmed by 0 bases and the J gene end by 5 bases; junction bases not matched to a gene: 12. The CDR3 covers 17 residues. CDR3 protein: CASSLAGGGPGRETQYF. CDR3 bases: TGTGCCAGCAGCTTGGCCGGGGGGGGCCCGGGTAGGGAGACCCAGTACTTC.

This chain links TRBV4-1 with TRBJ2-1; 13 nucleotides line up with TRBD2. Germline values: CDR1 MGHRA, CDR2 YSYEKL. The CDR3 sequence is 16 residues long. J gave up 7 bases and V 5 bases, and 8 bases lay outside the gene matches. CDR3 loop: CASSNPGLAGYNEQFF. The CDR3 DNA reads as TGCGCCAGCAGCAATCCGGGACTAGCGGGATATAATGAGCAGTTCTTC.

Here the CDR3 reads CASSLWYSQETQYF. CDR3 DNA sequence: TGTGCCAGCAGCTTGTGGTACAGCCAAGAGACCCAGTACTTC. The V call is TRBV5-6, the J call TRBJ2-5; D unclear. CDR3 length: 14 residues. Trimming took off 1 base at V and 1 base at J, with 8 bases between the two ends. The germline V gene encodes CDR1 SGHDT and CDR2 YYEEEE.

The CDR3 nucleotides read TGTGCCAGCAGTGACCCCTCGCGGGAGGGAGCCTACGAGCAGTACTTC. This gives the protein CASSDPSREGAYEQYF. The V and J genes are TRBV2 and TRBJ2-7; 9 bases match TRBD2. This CDR3 spans 16 amino acids. Germline V gene data show CDR1 as SNHLY and CDR2 as FYNNEI. Trimming took 3 bases from V and 2 from J; bases not matched to a gene: 8.

This chain links TRBV18 with TRBJ1-1, with TRBD1 identical over 9 bases. Per the germline V gene, CDR1 is KGHSH and CDR2 is LQKENI. The CDR3 sequence is 16 residues long. V trimming: 6 bases; J trimming: 0 bases; junction bases outside the gene matches: 8. Here the CDR3 reads CASSPRQGGLNTEAFF. Here the CDR3 DNA reads TGTGCCAGCTCGCCCCGACAGGGGGGTTTGAACACTGAAGCTTTCTTT.

The chain couples TRBV6-1 to TRBJ1-6; D possibly corresponds to TRBD1 (5 bases). This CDR3 spans 14 amino acids. Between the trimmed V and J ends, which lost 10 bases and 4 bases, there was a span of 14 bases. Germline CDR1 reads MNHNS; CDR2 reads SASEGT. Here the CDR3 reads CATGGRKYNSPLHF. CDR3 coding DNA: TGTGCCACCGGGGGACGAAAGTATAATTCACCCCTCCACTTT.

This clone was found once. V and J are TRBV2 and TRBJ2-1; 9 nucleotides align to TRBD2. The CDR3 contains 15 residues. The germline gives CDR1 SNHLY, CDR2 FYNNEI. The V gene end was trimmed by 5 bases and the J gene end by 9 bases; junction bases not matched to a gene: 11. The CDR3 coding sequence is TGTGCCAGCAGTCTCATAGCGGGAGTGGTTGTTGAGCAGTTCTTC. This encodes CASSLIAGVVVEQFF.

The CDR3 here is CAWSNRIGTPNEKLFF. In DNA form, the CDR3 reads TGTGCCTGGAGTAACAGGATTGGGACACCAAATGAAAAACTGTTTTTT. The chain has TRBV30 and TRBJ1-4; D might be TRBD1 (6 bases). V was pared by 2 bases and J by 5 bases, with 18 bases between. Germline V CDR1 and CDR2: GTSNPN, SVGIG (reference sequence). The CDR3 spans 16 residues.

The chain is built from TRBV10-1 and TRBJ2-5; 9 bases align to TRBD2. This CDR3 contains 19 residues. The germline gives CDR1 WNHNN, CDR2 SYGVQD (reference sequence). V was clipped by 8 bases and J by 5 bases; unmatched bases: 24. CDR3 nucleotides: TGCGCCAGCCTACTGCTACAGGGGTCTTCGCGGGAGGGCCTGGAGACCCAGTACTTC. Its protein product is CASLLLQGSSREGLETQYF.